This T cell receptor beta chain was recovered during a study of tumor-infiltrating lymphocytes in primary liver carcinoma. Overall study: Staging placed the tumors at T1-T3 N0M0, and they measured about 4 to 11 cm across. Roughly 3.65 to 8 million productive TCRbeta reads were obtained per sample, with similar numbers across tissue types. Study-level points and caveats: Significantly greater top-250-clone fractions characterized tumors relative to blood (p = 0.039).

V shed 5 bases and J 2 bases; nucleotides not matched to a gene: 7. The V gene's germline CDR1 is SGHAT and CDR2 FQNNGV. The CDR3 spans 16 residues. Germline DNA was extracted alongside blood RNA, which was obtained from unsorted whole blood. The patients carried chronic HBV infection and had received no treatment. This clonotype was counted once. Antigen unknown. Starting from 450 to 500 ng of total RNA, TCR beta cDNA was produced with a primer in the constant region. Three nested multiplex PCR rounds, a slightly modified ARM-PCR method, built the TCR beta libraries. Primers for the first two PCR rounds were TRBV1-TRBV30 forward primers and a C-beta reverse primer (about 9 cycles per round). One entry per CDR3 protein, called by TCRdb with MiXCR from the multiplex PCR reads. The sample comprises almost 200,000 distinct CDR3 sequences, around 60% of which are singletons, and approximately 6.6% rests with the top ten.

The chain is built from TRBV11-2 and TRBJ2-2; 8 bases are a match to TRBD1. Input material: peripheral blood. This TCR came from a woman in her sixties with primary liver carcinoma and hepatitis B virus infection. This CDR3 is CASSLGQGPNTGELFF. The DNA for the CDR3 is TGTGCCAGCAGCCTAGGACAGGGACCTAACACCGGGGAGCTGTTTTTT.